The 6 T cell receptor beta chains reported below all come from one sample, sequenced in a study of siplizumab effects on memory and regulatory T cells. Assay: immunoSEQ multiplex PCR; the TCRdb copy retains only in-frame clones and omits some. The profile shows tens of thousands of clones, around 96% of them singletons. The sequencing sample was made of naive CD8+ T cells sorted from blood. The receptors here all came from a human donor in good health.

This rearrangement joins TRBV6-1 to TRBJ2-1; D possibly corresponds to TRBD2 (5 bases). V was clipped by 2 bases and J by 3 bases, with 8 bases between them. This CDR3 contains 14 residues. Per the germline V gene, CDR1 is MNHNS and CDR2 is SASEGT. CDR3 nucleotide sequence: TGTGCCAGCAGTGAACCAGCGGACTACAATGAGCAGTTCTTC. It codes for CASSEPADYNEQFF.

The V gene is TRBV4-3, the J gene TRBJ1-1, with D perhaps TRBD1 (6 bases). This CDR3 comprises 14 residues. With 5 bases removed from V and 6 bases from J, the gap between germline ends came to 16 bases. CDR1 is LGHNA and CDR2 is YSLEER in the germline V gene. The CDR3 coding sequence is TGCGCCAGCAGCGGGCACCAGGGGTTGTCTGAAGCTTTCTTT. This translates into CASSGHQGLSEAFF.

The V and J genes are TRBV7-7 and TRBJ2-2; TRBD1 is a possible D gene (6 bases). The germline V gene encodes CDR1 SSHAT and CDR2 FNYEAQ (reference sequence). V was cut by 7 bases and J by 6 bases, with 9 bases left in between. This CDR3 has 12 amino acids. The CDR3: CASTSGAGELFF. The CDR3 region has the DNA TGTGCCAGCACCTCAGGGGCCGGGGAGCTGTTTTTT.

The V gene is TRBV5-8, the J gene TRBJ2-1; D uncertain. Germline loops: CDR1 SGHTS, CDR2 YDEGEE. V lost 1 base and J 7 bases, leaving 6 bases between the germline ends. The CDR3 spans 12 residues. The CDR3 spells CASSLIGNEQFF. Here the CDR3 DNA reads TGTGCCAGCAGCTTGATCGGGAATGAGCAGTTCTTC.

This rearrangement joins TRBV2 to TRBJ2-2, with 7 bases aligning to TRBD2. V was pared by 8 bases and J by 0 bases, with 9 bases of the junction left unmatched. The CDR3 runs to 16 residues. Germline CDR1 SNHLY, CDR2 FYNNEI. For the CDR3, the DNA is TGTGCCAGCCTGGTAGCGGGTCTCGCGAACACCGGGGAGCTGTTTTTT. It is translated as CASLVAGLANTGELFF.

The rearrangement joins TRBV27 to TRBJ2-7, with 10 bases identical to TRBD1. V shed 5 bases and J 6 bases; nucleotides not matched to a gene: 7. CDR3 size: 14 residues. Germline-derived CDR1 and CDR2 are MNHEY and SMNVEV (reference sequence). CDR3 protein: CASSPGTGVSEQYF. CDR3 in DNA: TGTGCCAGCAGTCCCGGGACAGGGGTATCCGAGCAGTACTTC.